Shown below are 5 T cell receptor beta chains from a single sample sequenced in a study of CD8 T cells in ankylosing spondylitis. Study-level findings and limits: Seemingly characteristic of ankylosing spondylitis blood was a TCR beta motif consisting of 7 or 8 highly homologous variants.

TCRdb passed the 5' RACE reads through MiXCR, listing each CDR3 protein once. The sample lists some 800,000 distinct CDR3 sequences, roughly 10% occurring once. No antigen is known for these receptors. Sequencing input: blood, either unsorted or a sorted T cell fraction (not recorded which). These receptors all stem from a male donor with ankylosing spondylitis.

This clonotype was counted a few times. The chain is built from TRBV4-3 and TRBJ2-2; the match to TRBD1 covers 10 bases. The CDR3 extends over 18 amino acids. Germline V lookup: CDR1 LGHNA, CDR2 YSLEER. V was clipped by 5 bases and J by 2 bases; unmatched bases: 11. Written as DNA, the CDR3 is TGCGCCAGCAGCATCCTCCGCCCGACAGGGGGCAACACCGGGGAGCTGTTTTTT. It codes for CASSILRPTGGNTGELFF.

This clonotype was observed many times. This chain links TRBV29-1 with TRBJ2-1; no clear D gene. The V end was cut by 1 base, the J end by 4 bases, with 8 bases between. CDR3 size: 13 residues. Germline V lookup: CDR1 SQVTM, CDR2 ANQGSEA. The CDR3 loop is CSVEGAGYNEQFF. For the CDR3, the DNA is TGCAGCGTTGAAGGGGCCGGGTACAATGAGCAGTTCTTC.

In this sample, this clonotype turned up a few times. CDR3 DNA: TGTGCCAGCAGCGTAGGGGCCACCCAAGAGACCCAGTACTTC. Its protein is CASSVGATQETQYF. V is TRBV9 and J is TRBJ2-5; D is unclear. The length of the CDR3 is 14 residues. V was clipped by 0 bases and J by 1 base, with 7 bases between them. Germline V gene data show CDR1 as SGDLS and CDR2 as YYNGEE.

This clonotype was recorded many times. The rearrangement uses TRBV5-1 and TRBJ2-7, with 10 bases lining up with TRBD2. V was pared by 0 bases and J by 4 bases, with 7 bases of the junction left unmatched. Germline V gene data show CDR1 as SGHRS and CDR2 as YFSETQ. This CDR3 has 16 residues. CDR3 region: CASSLEPSGSGYEQYF. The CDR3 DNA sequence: TGCGCCAGCAGCTTGGAACCTAGCGGGAGCGGGTACGAGCAGTACTTC.

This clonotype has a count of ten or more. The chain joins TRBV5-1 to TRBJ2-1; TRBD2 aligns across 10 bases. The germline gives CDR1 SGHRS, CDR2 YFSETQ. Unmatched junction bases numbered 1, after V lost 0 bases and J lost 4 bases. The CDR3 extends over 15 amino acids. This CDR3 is CASSLEAGGYNEQFF. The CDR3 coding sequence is TGCGCCAGCAGCTTGGAAGCGGGGGGGTACAATGAGCAGTTCTTC.